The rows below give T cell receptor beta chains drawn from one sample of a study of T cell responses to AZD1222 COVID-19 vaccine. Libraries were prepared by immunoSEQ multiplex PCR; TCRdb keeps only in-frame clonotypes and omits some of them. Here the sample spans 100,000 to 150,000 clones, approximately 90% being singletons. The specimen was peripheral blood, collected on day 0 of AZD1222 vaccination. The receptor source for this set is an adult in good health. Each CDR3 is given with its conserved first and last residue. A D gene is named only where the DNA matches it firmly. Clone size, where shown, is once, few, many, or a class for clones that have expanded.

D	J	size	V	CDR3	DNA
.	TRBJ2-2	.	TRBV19	CASSIQRVSNTGELFF	TGTGCCAGTAGTATTCAACGGGTATCGAACACCGGGGAGCTGTTTTTT
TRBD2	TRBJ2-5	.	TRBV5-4	CASSSGGGDQETQYF	TGTGCCAGCAGCTCGGGCGGGGGGGACCAAGAGACCCAGTACTTC
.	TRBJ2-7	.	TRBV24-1	CATSNNRAPYEQYF	TGTGCCACCAGTAATAACAGGGCTCCCTACGAGCAGTACTTC
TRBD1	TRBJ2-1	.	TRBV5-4	CASSLGGQGVNEQFF	TGTGCCAGCAGCTTGGGTGGACAGGGCGTCAATGAGCAGTTCTTC
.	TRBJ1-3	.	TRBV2	CASSGGRSGNTIYF	TGTGCCAGCAGTGGCGGACGCTCTGGAAACACCATATATTTT
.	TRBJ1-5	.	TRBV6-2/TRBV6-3	CASSYRRESNQPQHF	TGTGCCAGCAGTTACAGACGCGAAAGCAATCAGCCCCAGCATTTT
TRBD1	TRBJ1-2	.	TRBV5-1	CASRATGVWGYTF	TGCGCCAGCAGGGCGACAGGGGTGTGGGGCTACACCTTC
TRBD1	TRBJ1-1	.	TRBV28	CASSLWDREGTEAFF	TGTGCCAGCAGTTTATGGGACAGGGAGGGCACTGAAGCTTTCTTT
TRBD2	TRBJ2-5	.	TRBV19	CASSTSVETQYF	TGTGCCAGTTCGACTAGCGTCGAGACCCAGTACTTC
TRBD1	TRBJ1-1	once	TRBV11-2	CASSLNYQGANTEAFF	TGTGCCAGCAGCCTTAACTATCAGGGGGCGAACACTGAAGCTTTCTTT
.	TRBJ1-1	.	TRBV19	CASSIDLRETEAFF	TGTGCCAGTAGTATAGATCTAAGGGAGACTGAAGCTTTCTTT
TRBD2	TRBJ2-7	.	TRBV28	CASSPGGTLSYEQYF	TGTGCCAGCAGTCCGGGGGGAACACTCTCCTACGAGCAGTACTTC
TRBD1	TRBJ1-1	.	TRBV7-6	CASSSHDRVSGVTEAFF	TGTGCCAGCAGCTCCCACGACAGGGTCAGTGGGGTTACTGAAGCTTTCTTT
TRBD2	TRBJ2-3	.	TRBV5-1	CASSRTSGRDTQYF	TGCGCCAGCAGCCGAACTAGCGGGAGAGATACGCAGTATTTT
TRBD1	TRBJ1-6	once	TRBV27	CASSSQGGQGGSPLHF	TGTGCCAGCAGTTCCCAGGGGGGACAGGGAGGTTCACCCCTCCACTTT
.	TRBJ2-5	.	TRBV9	CASSPGWRETQYF	TGTGCCAGCAGCCCTGGATGGAGGGAGACCCAGTACTTC
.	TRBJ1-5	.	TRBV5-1	CASSLGESSNQPQHF	TGCGCCAGCAGCTTAGGGGAGTCCAGCAATCAGCCCCAGCATTTT
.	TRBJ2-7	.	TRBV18	CASSPGLYEQYF	TGTGCCAGCTCACCGGGATTGTACGAGCAGTACTTC
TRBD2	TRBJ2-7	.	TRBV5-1	CASSSALAGTPYEQYF	TGCGCCAGCAGCTCCGCCTTAGCGGGAACGCCCTACGAGCAGTACTTC
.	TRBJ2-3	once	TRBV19	CASTDRTQDTQYF	TGTGCCTCCACCGACCGTACGCAAGATACGCAGTATTTT
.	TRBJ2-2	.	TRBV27	CASSFLTTGELFF	TGTGCCAGCAGTTTTTTGACGACCGGGGAGCTGTTTTTT
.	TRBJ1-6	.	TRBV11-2	CASSYGAPSSYNSPLHF	TGTGCCAGCAGTTACGGGGCACCAAGCTCCTATAATTCACCCCTCCACTTT
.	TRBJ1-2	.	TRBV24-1	CATSGSRDVANYGYTF	TGTGCCACCAGTGGCTCCCGGGACGTAGCTAACTATGGCTACACCTTC
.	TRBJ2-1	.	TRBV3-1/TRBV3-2	CASSQVIAQYNEQFF	TGTGCCAGCAGCCAAGTTATTGCGCAGTACAATGAGCAGTTCTTC
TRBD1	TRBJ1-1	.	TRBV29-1	CSAVTPGGRAFF	TGCAGCGCCGTAACCCCAGGGGGCAGAGCTTTCTTT
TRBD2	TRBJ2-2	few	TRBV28	CASRSTSGRAGNTGELFF	TGTGCCAGCAGGTCGACTAGCGGGAGGGCGGGAAACACCGGGGAGCTGTTTTTT
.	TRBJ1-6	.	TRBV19	CASSIDSFTPLHF	TGTGCCAGTAGTATAGACAGTTTTACACCCCTCCACTTT